The clone carrying this TCR beta chain was picked up a small number of times. Germline V gene data show CDR1 as SGHAT and CDR2 as FQNNGV. V shed 0 bases and J 3 bases; nucleotides not matched to a gene: 12. This CDR3 is built from 19 residues. This entry belongs to a study of shared T cell receptors in the human thymus. The repertoire was sequenced with immunoSEQ multiplex PCR; TCRdb's copy has only in-frame clones and lacks some. The table lists hundreds of thousands of clones, over 75% of them singletons. The data also belong to a second study, concerning human thymus T cells. According to that study: An apparent bias in V and J gene usage was seen in thymic and blood repertoires.

Material for sequencing was thymocytes. The gene calls are TRBV11-2 and TRBJ2-2; 8 nucleotides align to TRBD2. The TCR comes from a boy in the first two years of life with a congenital heart defect. DNA for the CDR3: TGTGCCAGCAGCTTAGATGTGGCGGGAGGTGGAAAGTACACCGGGGAGCTGTTTTTT. This sequence encodes CASSLDVAGGGKYTGELFF. Full variable domain (missing parts from reference TRBV11-2 and TRBJ2-2): EAGVAQSPRYKIIEKRQSVAFWCNPISGHATLYWYQQILGQGPKLLIQFQNNGVVDDSQLPKDRFSAERLKGVDSTLKIQPAKLEDSAVYLCASSLDVAGGGKYTGELFFGEGSRLTVL.